This T cell receptor (beta chain) stems from a study of Ad26.COV2.S vaccination and SARS-CoV-2 variants (dated by TCRdb to the early 2020s). For the study in its entirety: Vaccine-arm donors were drawn from COV1001, a multicentre, randomized, double-blind, placebo-controlled phase I-IIa trial of Ad26.COV2.S in healthy adults. Ad26.COV2.S was administered intramuscularly at 5 x 10^10 or 1 x 10^11 viral particles, either as a single shot or as two shots given 56 days apart. Sequencing of the TCRbeta repertoire served to evaluate the specificity and breadth of SARS-CoV-2-reactive T cell receptors following Ad26.COV2.S vaccination. A total of roughly 30 samples were included in the TCR-sequenced set, comprising around 19 Ad26.COV2.S vaccine recipients, 5 placebo recipients and 8 SARS-CoV-2 convalescent individuals. Trial participants were randomized into five groups of five: low-dose or high-dose Ad26.COV2.S given once or twice, or placebo on both occasions. Throughout the experiments and outcome assessment, investigators stayed blinded to trial group allocation.

Summary of the overall study and its limitations: Compared with placebo recipients, Ad26.COV2.S recipients showed higher spike-specific TCR breadth (P = 0.0014). The study lacked the statistical power to compare responses across vaccine doses or regimens. Vaccine and placebo recipients had similar non-spike TCR breadth, a finding consistent with the vaccine containing only spike. After vaccination, substantial breadth of spike-specific CD8+ and CD4+ T cell responses was reported. According to the authors, total T cell responses may have been underestimated by the TCR breadth and depth analyses.

Inclusive of the bounding cysteine and phenylalanine, the CDR3 is 13 residues long. The retained sequence is limited to the CDR3, 39 bases, with the frame set at the first base. Relative to germline, V is 1 base shorter and J is 5 bases shorter, with 8 bases between their ends. What this sample's treatment or condition label stands for: 19 received Ad26.COV2.S at low or high dose, single or two shots; a few received placebo; per-sample allocation not given. Repertoires of vaccine and placebo recipients were sequenced from samples taken on day 63 after the first injection. Between 29 July and 7 August 2020, Cohort 1b enrolled about two dozen adults aged 18-55 years at one site in Boston, USA. Ad26.COV2.S was a replication-incompetent adenovirus type 26 vector expressing a prefusion-stabilized SARS-CoV-2 spike protein from the original Wuhan strain. This clone was recorded only once. Its antigen remains unidentified. Base qualities are not provided; no much larger clone lies one nucleotide away.

The immunoSEQ Assay was used to sequence TCRbeta CDR3 regions. After extraction, genomic DNA underwent amplification by bias-controlled multiplex PCR, followed by high-throughput sequencing. For the original study's pipeline: To quantify the absolute abundance of every unique TCRbeta CDR3 region, sequences were collapsed and filtered. Usable DNA was measured by amplifying reference genes present in all nucleated cells, and TCRbeta template counts were normalized to that usable DNA to estimate T cell fraction. Repertoire TCRs were annotated as SARS-CoV-2-specific by exact matching of V gene, CDR3 amino acid sequence and J gene to a known reactive TCR set. The reference SARS-CoV-2 TCR set was derived from MIRA and filtered for enrichment in COVID-19-positive ImmuneCODE repertoires, a step that removed public or cross-reactive TCRs. Based on the MIRA antigens, annotated TCRs were further analysed at the level of specific ORF or position within ORF. Depth was the summed frequency of annotated unique rearrangements, while breadth was defined as annotated unique rearrangements over total unique productive rearrangements. Two-sided Wilcoxon rank-sum tests were used to compare TCR breadth between groups. The immuneACCESS repertoire file appears here via TCRdb, limited to in-frame rearrangements. These files lack a portion of the clones; in checked studies, under half of the deficit traces to unresolved V genes, and the cause of the others is not known. V and J calls plus clone size are reproduced from that table; the DNA served to infer D and trimming. This sample gives around 250,000 clones in total; roughly 87% of them show up just once. The ten biggest clones cover roughly 3% of the sample.

Sequenced material: peripheral blood, taken in a trial of Ad26.COV2.S vaccine versus placebo. This TCR was sampled from a person aged 18 to 59 who received the Ad26.COV2.S COVID-19 vaccine or a placebo. The V and J genes are TRBV12-3 or TRBV12-4 and TRBJ2-5, with the D gene not clear enough to name. The DNA is TGTGCCAGCAGTTTAGAGGTGGTCGAGACCCAGTACTTC. Its coded protein is CASSLEVVETQYF.